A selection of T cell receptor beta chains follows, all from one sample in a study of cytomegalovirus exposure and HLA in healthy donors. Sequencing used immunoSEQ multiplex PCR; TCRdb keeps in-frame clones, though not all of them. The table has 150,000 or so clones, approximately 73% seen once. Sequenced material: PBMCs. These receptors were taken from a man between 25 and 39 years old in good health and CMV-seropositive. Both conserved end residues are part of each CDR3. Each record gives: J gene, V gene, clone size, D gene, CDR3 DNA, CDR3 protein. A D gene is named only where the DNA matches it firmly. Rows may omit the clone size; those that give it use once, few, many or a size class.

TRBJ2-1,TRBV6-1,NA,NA,TGTGCCAGCAGTGAATTAGGGGATGAGCAGTTCTTC,CASSELGDEQFF
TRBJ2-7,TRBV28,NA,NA,TGTGCAACTGGGGCGCAGGGGCGCTACGAGCAGTACTTC,CATGAQGRYEQYF
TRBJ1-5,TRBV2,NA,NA,TGTGCCAGCAGTGAGTGGTCAGGCAGCAATCAGCCCCAGCATTTT,CASSEWSGSNQPQHF
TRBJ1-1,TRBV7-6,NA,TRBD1,TGTGCCAGCAGCCCTCGTACCGGACAGGGGACTGAAGCTTTCTTT,CASSPRTGQGTEAFF
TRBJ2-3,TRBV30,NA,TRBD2,TGTGCCGGGACTAGCGGGAATGTAGATACGCAGTATTTT,CAGTSGNVDTQYF
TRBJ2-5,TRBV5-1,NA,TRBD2,TGCGCCAGCAGCTTGGCCATTGGGGGGGGAGAGGCCCAGTACTTC,CASSLAIGGGEAQYF
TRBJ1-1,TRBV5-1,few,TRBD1,TGCGCCAGCAGCTGGGGGACAGCCCCTGAAGCTTTCTTT,CASSWGTAPEAFF
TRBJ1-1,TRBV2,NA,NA,TGTGCCAGCAGTGAAAGCGGGGTGAACACTGAAGCTTTCTTT,CASSESGVNTEAFF
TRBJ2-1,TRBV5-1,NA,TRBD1,TGCGCCAGCAGCTTGCCCGGGACAGGGAAATATGAGCAGTTCTTC,CASSLPGTGKYEQFF
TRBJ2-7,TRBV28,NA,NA,TGTGCCAGCAGTCCCGGGACTTCCTCCGAGCAGTACTTC,CASSPGTSSEQYF
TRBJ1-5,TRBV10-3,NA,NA,TGTGCCATCAGTGAACAGGGAAGCAATCAGCCCCAGCATTTT,CAISEQGSNQPQHF
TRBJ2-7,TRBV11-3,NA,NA,TGTGCCAGCAGCCTCAGCTGGGGGGACAGCTACGAGCAGTACTTC,CASSLSWGDSYEQYF
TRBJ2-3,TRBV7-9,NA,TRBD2,TGTGCCAGCAGCCCCCCGATGAGAGCGGGAGATAAAGATACGCAGTATTTT,CASSPPMRAGDKDTQYF
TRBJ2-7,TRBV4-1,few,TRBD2,TGCGCCAGCAGCCAAGAAGCTGGACTAGCGGGACACTACGAGCAGTACTTC,CASSQEAGLAGHYEQYF
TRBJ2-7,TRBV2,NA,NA,TGTGCCACCAAGGAAACGGGAGTGAGATACGAGCAGTACTTC,CATKETGVRYEQYF
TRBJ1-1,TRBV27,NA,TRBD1,TGTGCCAGCAGTTTAAACAAGGACAGGGCGGTCACTGAAGCTTTCTTT,CASSLNKDRAVTEAFF
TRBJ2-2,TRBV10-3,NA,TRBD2,TGTGCCATCGGACTAGCGGGGGGGACCGGGGAGCTGTTTTTT,CAIGLAGGTGELFF
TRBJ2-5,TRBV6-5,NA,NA,TGTGCCAAAAGGGGGGGGCAAGAGACCCAGTACTTC,CAKRGGQETQYF
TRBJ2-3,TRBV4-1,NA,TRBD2,TGCGCCAGCAGCCAAGGGGCTAGCGGGGACTTACATACGCAGTATTTT,CASSQGASGDLHTQYF
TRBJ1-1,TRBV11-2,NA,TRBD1,TGTGCCAGCAGCTTAGTGAGGGTGGCAGGGGGCATGAACACTGAAGCTTTCTTT,CASSLVRVAGGMNTEAFF
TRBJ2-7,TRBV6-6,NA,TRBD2,TGTGCCAGCACTAGCGGGAGGGCGGAAGGCGAGCAGTACTTC,CASTSGRAEGEQYF
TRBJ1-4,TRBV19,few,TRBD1,TGTGCCAGTAGTCCACAGGGGGCAACTAATGAAAAACTGTTTTTT,CASSPQGATNEKLFF
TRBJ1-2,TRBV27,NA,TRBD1,TGTGCCAGCAGTTCACTCCGAGGGACAGGGCAAGGGGGCTACACCTTC,CASSSLRGTGQGGYTF
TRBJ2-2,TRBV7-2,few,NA,TGTGCCAGCAGCTTAAGGAGTCAGGGTAACACCGGGGAGCTGTTTTTT,CASSLRSQGNTGELFF
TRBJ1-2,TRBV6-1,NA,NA,TGTGCCAGCAGTGACCCGGAGGGGTTTCCTAACTATGGCTACACCTTC,CASSDPEGFPNYGYTF
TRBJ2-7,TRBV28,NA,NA,TGTGCCAGCAGTCCAGACAGCCTCGAGCAGTACTTC,CASSPDSLEQYF
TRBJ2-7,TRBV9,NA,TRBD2,TGTGCCAGCAGCGTCTTCTGGGGGGGGGAGCAGTACTTC,CASSVFWGGEQYF
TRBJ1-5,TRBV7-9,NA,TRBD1,TGTGCCAGCAGCTTAAAGGTGGACAGGGAGAATCAGCCCCAGCATTTT,CASSLKVDRENQPQHF
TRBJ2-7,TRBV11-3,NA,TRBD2,TGTGCCAGCAGCACCCGAGGGACTAGCGGGCCACTTTCCTACGAGCAGTACTTC,CASSTRGTSGPLSYEQYF
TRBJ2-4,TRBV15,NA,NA,TGTGCCACCAGCAGAGATGGCGCGGGGATCGTAGCCAAAAACATTCAGTACTTC,CATSRDGAGIVAKNIQYF
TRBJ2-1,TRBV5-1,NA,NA,TGCGCCAGCAGCCCCAACAATGACAATGAGCAGTTCTTC,CASSPNNDNEQFF
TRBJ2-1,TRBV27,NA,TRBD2,TGTGCCAGCACCCAAGCGGGATCACGCCATGAGCAGTTCTTC,CASTQAGSRHEQFF
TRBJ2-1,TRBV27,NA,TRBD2,TGTGCCAGCAGTGGGGGGGCACTAGCGGGAGGGGCTGAGCAGTTCTTC,CASSGGALAGGAEQFF
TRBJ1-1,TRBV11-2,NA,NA,TGTGCCAGCAGCTTAGTGGACTCTGAAGCTTTCTTT,CASSLVDSEAFF
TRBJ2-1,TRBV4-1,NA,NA,TGCGCCAGCAGCCAAGACAGGGCAGGAGTCGATGAGCAGTTCTTC,CASSQDRAGVDEQFF
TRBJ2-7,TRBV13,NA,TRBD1,TGTGCCAGCAGCTTAGGCGGGACAGCCGATATAGAGCAGTACTTC,CASSLGGTADIEQYF
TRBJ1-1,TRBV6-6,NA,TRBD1,TGTGCCAGCAGATTAGGGGACAGGAACACTGAAGCTTTCTTT,CASRLGDRNTEAFF
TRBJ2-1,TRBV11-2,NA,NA,TGTGCCAGCAGCTTCAGGACACAACAGGGCGCTGAGCAGTTCTTC,CASSFRTQQGAEQFF
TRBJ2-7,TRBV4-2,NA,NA,TGTGCCAGCAGCCAAGACCCTATGGGGACATTGGAGCAGTACTTC,CASSQDPMGTLEQYF
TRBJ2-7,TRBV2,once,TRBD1,TGTGCCAGCTCGGGCCCACAGGGGGCTTACGAGCAGTACTTC,CASSGPQGAYEQYF
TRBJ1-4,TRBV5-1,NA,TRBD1,TGCGCCAAGACAGGGCCAAGGGAAAAACTGTTTTTT,CAKTGPREKLFF
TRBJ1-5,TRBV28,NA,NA,TGTGCCAGCAGAAGCGGAACCGATAATCAGCCCCAGCATTTT,CASRSGTDNQPQHF